The entry below describes one TCR beta chain. Its antigen remains unidentified. The data were produced by immunoSEQ multiplex PCR, yet TCRdb's version contains in-frame clones alone and is incomplete. The data show some 25,000 clones, approximately 85% seen once. The sample belongs to a study of T cells in narcolepsy. Study conclusions and caveats: Some memory CD4+ repertoires had no autoreactive clone sequences. Reportedly, autoreactive clonotypes were serially detected in patients' blood but not controls'. Autoreactive HCRT-specific and TRIB2-specific clonotypes were marked in same-patient CSF-versus-blood CD4+ comparisons.

The V gene end was trimmed by 4 bases and the J gene end by 1 base; junction bases not matched to a gene: 10. This CDR3 region has 16 residues. Germline CDR1 and CDR2: SGHRS and YFSETQ. The sequence derives from a human donor with narcolepsy. Sequencing input: CD45RA- memory CD4+ T cells from PBMCs. The genes are TRBV5-1 and TRBJ1-2; 7 bases fit TRBD1. Here the CDR3 DNA reads TGCGCCAGCAGCCAACCGCTGGACAGGCATAACTATGGCTACACCTTC. This codes for CASSQPLDRHNYGYTF.